This TCR beta chain appears in the sequencing data of a study of chemoradiotherapy in HPV16-positive cancers. Whole-study findings and limits: The functional HPV-specific definition rests on just two HPV16-positive patients.

Of note for this clone: Its antigen is still unknown.

V lost 0 bases and J lost 3; bases outside the gene matches: 10. The V gene's germline CDR1 is LGHNA and CDR2 YSLEER. This CDR3 has 17 amino acids. TCRdb's table, derived via immunoSEQ multiplex PCR, lists solely in-frame clones and lacks some. The sample consists of more than 10,000 clones, roughly 80% of them appearing once. The sample here was taken from a patient who underwent chemoradiotherapy. This clonotype was sampled from a human donor with HPV-associated anogenital cancer. The rearrangement links TRBV4-3 to TRBJ1-2; 7 bases map to TRBD1. CDR3 DNA: TGCGCCAGCAGCCAAGAAGAAAGGGGGCCTCTCTACTATGGCTACACCTTC. This sequence encodes CASSQEERGPLYYGYTF.